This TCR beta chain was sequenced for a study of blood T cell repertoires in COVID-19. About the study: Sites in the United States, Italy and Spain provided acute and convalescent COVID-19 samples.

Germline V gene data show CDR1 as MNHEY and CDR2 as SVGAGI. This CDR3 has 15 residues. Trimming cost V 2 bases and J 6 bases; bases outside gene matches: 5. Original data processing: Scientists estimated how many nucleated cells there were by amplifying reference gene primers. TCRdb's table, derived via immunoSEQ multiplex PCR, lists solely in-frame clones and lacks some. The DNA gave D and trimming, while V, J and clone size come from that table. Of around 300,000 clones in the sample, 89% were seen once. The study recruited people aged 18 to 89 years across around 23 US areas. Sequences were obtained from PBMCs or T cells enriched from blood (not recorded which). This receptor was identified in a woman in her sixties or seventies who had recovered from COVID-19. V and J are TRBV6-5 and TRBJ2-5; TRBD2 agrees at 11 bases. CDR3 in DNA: TGTGCCAGCAGTTACGTGGGGACTAGCGGAAAGACCCAGTACTTC. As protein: CASSYVGTSGKTQYF.